The 17 T cell receptor beta chains listed next were all sequenced from one sample in a study of blood T cell repertoires in COVID-19. Generated by immunoSEQ multiplex PCR, the TCRdb table keeps only in-frame clones and is missing some. Of some 160,000 clones listed, under 85% were seen once; the top ten hold 10% to 15%. The sequenced material came from peripheral blood. These TCRs come from a man in his 70s who had recovered from COVID-19.

This chain connects TRBV20-1 to TRBJ1-2, with 7 bases identical to TRBD1. Germline trimming cut 3 bases from V and 2 bases from J; bases unmatched to any gene: 6. CDR1 and CDR2 from the germline V gene are DFQATT and SNEGSKA (reference sequence). The CDR3 totals 14 residues. The CDR3 DNA follows: TGCAGTGCTAGTGGGGGACAGTTGAACTATGGCTACACCTTC. This codes for CSASGGQLNYGYTF.

The V and J genes are TRBV5-1 and TRBJ1-5, with 7 bases lining up with TRBD1. This CDR3 comprises 14 residues. CDR1 is SGHRS and CDR2 is YFSETQ in the germline V gene. The V gene end was trimmed by 0 bases and the J gene end by 7 bases; junction bases not matched to a gene: 4. Here the CDR3 reads CASSLGQGTQPQHF. In DNA form, the CDR3 reads TGCGCCAGCAGCTTGGGACAGGGAACACAGCCCCAGCATTTT.

This chain links TRBV27 with TRBJ1-2, with 7 bases identical to TRBD1. The CDR3 loop spans 15 amino acids. The J segment lost 2 bases and the V segment lost 6 bases, leaving 9 bases of the junction unmatched. The germline V gene encodes CDR1 MNHEY and CDR2 SMNVEV (reference sequence). This CDR3 reads CASRRSIQGNYGYTF. The CDR3 DNA follows: TGTGCCAGCAGACGCTCAATACAGGGGAACTATGGCTACACCTTC.

In its sample, this clone was seen once. The J gene is TRBJ2-7, the V gene TRBV28; TRBD2 matches 10 bases. Trimming at V came to 5 bases and at J to 5 bases, leaving 3 bases not matched to a gene. CDR3 length: 13 residues. Germline V CDR1 and CDR2: MDHEN, SYDVKM. The CDR3 protein is CASSPSGRNEQYF. CDR3 DNA sequence: TGTGCCAGCAGTCCTAGCGGGAGAAACGAGCAGTACTTC.

The chain couples TRBV15 to TRBJ1-1; 7 nucleotides match TRBD1. Germline trimming cut 3 bases from V and 2 bases from J; bases unmatched to any gene: 9. Germline V gene data show CDR1 as LNHNV and CDR2 as YYDKDF (reference sequence). The CDR3 totals 16 residues. The CDR3 DNA follows: TGTGCCACCAGCAGGTGGCGTGACAGGGTCAACACTGAAGCTTTCTTT. Protein product: CATSRWRDRVNTEAFF.

This clone was picked up one time. The same CDR3 can be traced to other DNA sequences in this sample. This rearrangement joins TRBV11-2 to TRBJ2-1; TRBD2 agrees at 8 bases. With 2 bases clipped from V and 0 bases from J, the junction kept 0 bases outside the gene matches. This CDR3 region has 15 residues. Germline assignment: CDR1 SGHAT and CDR2 FQNNGV. The CDR3 loop reads CASSLTSGSYNEQFF. CDR3 in DNA: TGTGCCAGCAGCTTAACTAGCGGCTCCTACAATGAGCAGTTCTTC.

The chain combines TRBV3-1 (or the pseudogene TRBV3-2) with TRBJ2-4; no definite D call. Trimming cost V 5 bases and J 1 base, with 9 bases left between them. Germline CDR1 and CDR2: LGHDT and YNNKEL (reference sequence). The CDR3 length is 14 residues. In DNA form, the CDR3 reads TGTGCCAGCAGCACGAGTGAGGCCAAAAACATTCAGTACTTC. It is translated as CASSTSEAKNIQYF.

The chain uses TRBV24-1 and TRBJ2-1, with TRBD2 matching 8 bases. Germline assignment: CDR1 KGHDR and CDR2 SFDVKD. CDR3 size: 16 residues. With 3 bases clipped from V and 4 bases from J, the junction kept 7 bases outside the gene matches. The chain's CDR3 is CATSDAAAGEYNEQFF. CDR3 nucleotides: TGTGCCACCAGTGATGCTGCAGCGGGGGAATACAATGAGCAGTTCTTC.

This chain joins TRBV6-6 and TRBJ1-3, with D unresolved. The CDR3 length is 12 residues. Germline V gives CDR1 MNHNY, CDR2 SVGAGI (reference sequence). The V and J ends lost 5 bases and 1 base respectively, with 3 bases between them. The CDR3 bases are TGTGCCAGCAGTCCATCTGGAAACACCATATATTTT. Its protein product is CASSPSGNTIYF.

This rearrangement joins TRBV5-1 to TRBJ2-1, with D perhaps TRBD2 (5 bases). V was trimmed by 1 base and J by 0 bases, leaving 8 bases between them. The germline gives CDR1 SGHRS, CDR2 YFSETQ. This CDR3 is 15 amino acids long. CDR3 amino acids: CASSLSTSSYNEQFF. The DNA for the CDR3 is TGCGCCAGCAGCTTGAGTACTAGCTCCTACAATGAGCAGTTCTTC.

This chain links TRBV19 with TRBJ1-2, with 9 bases matching TRBD1. Trimming cost V 6 bases and J 5 bases; bases outside gene matches: 7. Germline V gene lookup returns CDR1 LNHDA and CDR2 SQIVND (reference sequence). CDR3 length equals 14 residues. CDR3 protein: CASRRQGELYGYTF. The CDR3 coding sequence is TGTGCCAGTAGACGACAGGGGGAACTTTATGGCTACACCTTC.

As concerns this clone: The same CDR3 can be traced to other DNA sequences in this sample. The chain uses TRBV11-2 and TRBJ1-3; D unclear. Per germline, CDR1 SGHAT and CDR2 FQNNGV. The length of the CDR3 is 14 residues. Trimming stripped 2 bases from V and 0 bases from J, with 5 bases between. CDR3 protein: CASSLSISGNTIYF. CDR3 nucleotide sequence: TGTGCCAGCAGCTTATCAATCTCTGGAAACACCATATATTTT. Full variable domain (rest looked up from reference TRBV11-2 and TRBJ1-3): EAGVAQSPRYKIIEKRQSVAFWCNPISGHATLYWYQQILGQGPKLLIQFQNNGVVDDSQLPKDRFSAERLKGVDSTLKIQPAKLEDSAVYLCASSLSISGNTIYFGEGSWLTVV.

The V call is TRBV19, the J call TRBJ2-7; 8 bases fit TRBD1. Per the germline V gene, CDR1 is LNHDA and CDR2 is SQIVND (reference sequence). This CDR3 has 17 amino acids. V shed 0 bases and J 5 bases; nucleotides not matched to a gene: 12. CDR3 residues: CASSIDGPGQGLNEQYF. In nucleotides, the CDR3 is TGTGCCAGTAGTATAGATGGACCTGGACAGGGTCTCAACGAGCAGTACTTC.

V gene TRBV9 combines with J gene TRBJ1-2, with D unclear. The CDR3 is 13 residues long. V lost 0 bases to trimming and J lost 0 bases, with 3 bases between them. The germline gives CDR1 SGDLS, CDR2 YYNGEE. In nucleotides, the CDR3 is TGTGCCAGCAGCGTAGACTCTAACTATGGCTACACCTTC. As protein: CASSVDSNYGYTF.

Notes on this clone: Other DNA sequences in the sample encode the same CDR3. The J gene is TRBJ2-2, the V gene TRBV5-6, with 7 bases fitting TRBD1. The length of the CDR3 is 15 residues. Germline values: CDR1 SGHDT, CDR2 YYEEEE. The V gene end was trimmed by 4 bases and the J gene end by 4 bases; junction bases not matched to a gene: 7. In DNA form, the CDR3 reads TGTGCCAGCAGCCTAGGGGCAGGGGGCACCGGGGAGCTGTTTTTT. Translation: CASSLGAGGTGELFF. The full variable domain, in which reference TRBV5-6 and TRBJ2-2 provide the parts outside the CDR3, is DAGVTQSPTHLIKTRGQQVTLRCSPKSGHDTVSWYQQALGQGPQFIFQYYEEEERQRGNFPDRFSGHQFPNYSSELNVNALLLGDSALYLCASSLGAGGTGELFFGEGSRLTVL.

The rearrangement joins TRBV10-3 to TRBJ1-1; 7 bases agree with TRBD1. Germline trimming cut 2 bases from V and 3 bases from J; bases unmatched to any gene: 3. This CDR3 comprises 14 residues. Germline CDR1 and CDR2: ENHRY and SYGVKD. The CDR3 here is CAISEEQGHTEAFF. CDR3 nucleotides: TGTGCCATCAGTGAGGAACAGGGGCACACTGAAGCTTTCTTT.

The V call is TRBV7-9, the J call TRBJ1-1; D is unclear. Trimming took off 5 bases at V and 7 bases at J, with 8 bases between the two ends. This CDR3 region has 11 residues. Per germline, CDR1 SEHNR and CDR2 FQNEAQ (reference sequence). CDR3 bases: TGTGCCAGCAGCAATCAGTTTGAAGCTTTCTTT. This encodes CASSNQFEAFF.